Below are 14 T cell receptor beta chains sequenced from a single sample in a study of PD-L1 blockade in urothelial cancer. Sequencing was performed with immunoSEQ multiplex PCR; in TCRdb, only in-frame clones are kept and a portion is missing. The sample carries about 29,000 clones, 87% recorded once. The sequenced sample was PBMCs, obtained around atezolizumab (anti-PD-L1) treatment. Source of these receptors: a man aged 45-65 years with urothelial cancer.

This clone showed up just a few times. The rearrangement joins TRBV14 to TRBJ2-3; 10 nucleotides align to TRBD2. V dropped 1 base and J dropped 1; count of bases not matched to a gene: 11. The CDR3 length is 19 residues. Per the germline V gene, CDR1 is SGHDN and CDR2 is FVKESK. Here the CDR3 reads CASSQASGRVLPRTDTQYF. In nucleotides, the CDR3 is TGTGCCAGCAGCCAAGCAAGCGGGAGGGTCCTACCTCGCACAGATACGCAGTATTTT. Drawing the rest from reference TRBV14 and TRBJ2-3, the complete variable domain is EAGVTQFPSHSVIEKGQTVTLRCDPISGHDNLYWYRRVMGKEIKFLLHFVKESKQDESGMPNNRFLAERTGGTYSTLKVQPAELEDSGVYFCASSQASGRVLPRTDTQYFGPGTRLTVL.

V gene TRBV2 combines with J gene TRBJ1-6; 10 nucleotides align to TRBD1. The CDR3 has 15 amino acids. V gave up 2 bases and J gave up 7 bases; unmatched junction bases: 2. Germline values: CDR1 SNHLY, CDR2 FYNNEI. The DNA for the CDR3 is TGTGCCAGCAGTGAATCGGGACAGGGGAATTCACCCCTCCACTTT. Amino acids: CASSESGQGNSPLHF.

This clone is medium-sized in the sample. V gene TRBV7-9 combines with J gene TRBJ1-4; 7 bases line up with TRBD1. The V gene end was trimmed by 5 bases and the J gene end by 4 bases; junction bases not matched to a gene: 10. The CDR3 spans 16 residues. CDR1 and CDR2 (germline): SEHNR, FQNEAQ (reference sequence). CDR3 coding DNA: TGTGCCAGCAGCCCCTGGACAGGCGCGATTAATGAAAAACTGTTTTTT. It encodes CASSPWTGAINEKLFF.

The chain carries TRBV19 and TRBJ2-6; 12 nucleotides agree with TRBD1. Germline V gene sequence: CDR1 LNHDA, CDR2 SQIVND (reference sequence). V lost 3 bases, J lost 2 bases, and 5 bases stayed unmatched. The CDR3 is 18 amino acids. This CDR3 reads CASSIFGTGGTGANVLTF. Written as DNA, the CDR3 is TGTGCCAGTAGTATTTTTGGGACAGGGGGCACTGGGGCCAACGTCCTGACTTTC.

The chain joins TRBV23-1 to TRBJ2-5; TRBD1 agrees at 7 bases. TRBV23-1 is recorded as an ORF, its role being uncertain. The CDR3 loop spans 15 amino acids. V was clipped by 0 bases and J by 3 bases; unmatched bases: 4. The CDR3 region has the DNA TGCGCCAGCAGTCAATCGGGGGACAGCAAAGAGACCCAGTACTTC. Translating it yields CASSQSGDSKETQYF.

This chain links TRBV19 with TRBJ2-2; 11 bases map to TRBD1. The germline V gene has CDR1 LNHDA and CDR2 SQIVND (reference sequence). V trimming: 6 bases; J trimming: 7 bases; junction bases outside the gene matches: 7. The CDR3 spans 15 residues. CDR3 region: CASSRTGGSIGELFF. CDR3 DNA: TGTGCCAGTAGCAGGACAGGGGGCTCAATCGGGGAGCTGTTTTTT.

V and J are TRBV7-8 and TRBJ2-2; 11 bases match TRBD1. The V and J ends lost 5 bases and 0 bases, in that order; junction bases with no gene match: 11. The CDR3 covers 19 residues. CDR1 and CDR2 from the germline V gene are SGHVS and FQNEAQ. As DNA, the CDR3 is TGTGCCAGCAGCCTCCGGGACAGGGGGACATACGCGAACACCGGGGAGCTGTTTTTT. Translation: CASSLRDRGTYANTGELFF.

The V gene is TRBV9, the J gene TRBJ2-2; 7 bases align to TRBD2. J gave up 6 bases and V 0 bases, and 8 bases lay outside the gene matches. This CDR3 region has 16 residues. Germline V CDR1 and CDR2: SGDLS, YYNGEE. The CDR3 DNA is TGTGCCAGCAGCGTAGAGGGAGGGGTTGTCGCCGGGGAGCTGTTTTTT. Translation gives CASSVEGGVVAGELFF.

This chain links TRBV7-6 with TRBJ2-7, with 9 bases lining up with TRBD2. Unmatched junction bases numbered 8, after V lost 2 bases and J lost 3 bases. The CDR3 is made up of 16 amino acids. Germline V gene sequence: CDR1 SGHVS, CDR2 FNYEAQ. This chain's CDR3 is CASSLMRMTSGYEQYF. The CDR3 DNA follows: TGTGCCAGCAGCTTAATGAGAATGACTAGCGGCTACGAGCAGTACTTC.

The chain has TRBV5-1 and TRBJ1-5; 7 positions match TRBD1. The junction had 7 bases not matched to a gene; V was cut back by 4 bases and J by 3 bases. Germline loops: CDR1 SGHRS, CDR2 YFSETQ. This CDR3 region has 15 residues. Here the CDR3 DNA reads TGCGCCAGCAGCCTAGGGACAGCGAACAATCAGCCCCAGCATTTT. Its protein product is CASSLGTANNQPQHF.

CDR3 coding DNA: TGTGCCAGCAGCTTAAGTAGCGGGGAATCCTACGAGCAGTACTTC. It is translated as CASSLSSGESYEQYF. The rearrangement uses TRBV11-3 and TRBJ2-7; TRBD2 aligns across 8 bases. The CDR3 runs 15 residues. The germline V gene encodes CDR1 SGHNT and CDR2 YENEEA. V shed 2 bases, J shed 1 base, and the junction held 4 bases outside the gene matches.

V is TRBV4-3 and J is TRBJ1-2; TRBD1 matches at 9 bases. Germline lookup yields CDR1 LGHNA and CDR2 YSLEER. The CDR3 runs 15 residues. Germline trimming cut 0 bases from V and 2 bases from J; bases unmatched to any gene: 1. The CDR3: CASSQDGTGNYGYTF. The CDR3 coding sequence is TGCGCCAGCAGCCAAGATGGGACAGGGAACTATGGCTACACCTTC.

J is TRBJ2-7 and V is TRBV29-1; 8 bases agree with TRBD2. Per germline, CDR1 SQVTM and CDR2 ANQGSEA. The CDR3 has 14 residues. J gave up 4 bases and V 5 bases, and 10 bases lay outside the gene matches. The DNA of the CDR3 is TGCAGCGTTTCGTTCGGTAGCGGGAATTACGAGCAGTACTTC. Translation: CSVSFGSGNYEQYF.

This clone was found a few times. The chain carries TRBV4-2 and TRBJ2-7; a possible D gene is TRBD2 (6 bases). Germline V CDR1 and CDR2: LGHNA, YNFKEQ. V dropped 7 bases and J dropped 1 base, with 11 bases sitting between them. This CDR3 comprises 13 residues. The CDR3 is CASNGGGSYEQYF. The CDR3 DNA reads TGTGCCAGCAACGGGGGAGGATCCTACGAGCAGTACTTC.